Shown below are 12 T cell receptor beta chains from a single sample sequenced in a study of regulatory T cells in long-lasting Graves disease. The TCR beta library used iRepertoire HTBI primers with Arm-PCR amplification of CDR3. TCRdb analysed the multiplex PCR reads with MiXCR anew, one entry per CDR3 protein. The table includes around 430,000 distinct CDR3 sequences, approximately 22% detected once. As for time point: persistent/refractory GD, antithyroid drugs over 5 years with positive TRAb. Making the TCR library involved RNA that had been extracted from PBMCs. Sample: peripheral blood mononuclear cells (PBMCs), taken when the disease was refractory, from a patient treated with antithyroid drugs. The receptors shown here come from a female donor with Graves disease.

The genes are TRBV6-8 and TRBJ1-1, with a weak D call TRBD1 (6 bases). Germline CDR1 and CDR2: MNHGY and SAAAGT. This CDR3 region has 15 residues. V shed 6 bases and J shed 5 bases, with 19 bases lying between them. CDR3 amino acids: CASSARLTGETEAFF. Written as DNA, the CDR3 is TGTGCCAGCAGCGCCCGTCTGACAGGAGAAACTGAAGCTTTCTTT.

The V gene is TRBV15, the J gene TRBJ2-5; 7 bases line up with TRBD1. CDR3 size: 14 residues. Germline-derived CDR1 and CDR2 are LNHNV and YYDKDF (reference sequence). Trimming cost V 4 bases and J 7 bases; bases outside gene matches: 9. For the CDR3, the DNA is TGTGCCACCAGCACCAACAGGGGCGCGGGGACCCAGTACTTC. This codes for CATSTNRGAGTQYF.

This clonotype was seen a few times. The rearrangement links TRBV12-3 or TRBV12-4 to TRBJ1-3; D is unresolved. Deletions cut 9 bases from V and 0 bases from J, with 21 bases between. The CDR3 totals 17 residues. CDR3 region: CASQAGGSILSGNTIYF. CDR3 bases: TGTGCCAGTCAAGCCGGTGGCTCAATCCTCTCTGGAAACACCATATATTTT.

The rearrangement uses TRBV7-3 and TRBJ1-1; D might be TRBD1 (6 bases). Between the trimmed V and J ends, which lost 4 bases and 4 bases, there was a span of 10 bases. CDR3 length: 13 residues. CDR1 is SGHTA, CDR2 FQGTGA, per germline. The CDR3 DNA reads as TGTGCCAGCAGCTCTTCGGGGGCCACTGAAGCTTTCTTT. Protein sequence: CASSSSGATEAFF.

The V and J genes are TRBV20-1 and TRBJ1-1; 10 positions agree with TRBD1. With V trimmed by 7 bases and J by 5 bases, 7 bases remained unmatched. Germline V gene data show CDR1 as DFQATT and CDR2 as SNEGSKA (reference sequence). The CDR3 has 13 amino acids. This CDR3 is CSVPGTGVTEAFF. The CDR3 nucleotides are TGCAGTGTCCCCGGGACAGGGGTTACTGAAGCTTTCTTT.

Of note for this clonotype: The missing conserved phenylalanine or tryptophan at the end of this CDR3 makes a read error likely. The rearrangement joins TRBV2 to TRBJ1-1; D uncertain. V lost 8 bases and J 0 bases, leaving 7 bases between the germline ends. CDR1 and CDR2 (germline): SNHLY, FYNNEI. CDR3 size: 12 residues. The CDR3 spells CASGQLNTEAFL. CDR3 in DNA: TGTGCCAGCGGTCAGTTGAACACTGAAGCTTTCCTT.

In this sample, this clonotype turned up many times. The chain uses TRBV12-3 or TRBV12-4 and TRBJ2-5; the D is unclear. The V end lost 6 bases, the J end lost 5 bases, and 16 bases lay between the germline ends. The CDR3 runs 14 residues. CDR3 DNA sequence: TGTGCCAGCAGCCCCGGCCCGGTGCGGGAGACCCAGTACTTC. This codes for CASSPGPVRETQYF.

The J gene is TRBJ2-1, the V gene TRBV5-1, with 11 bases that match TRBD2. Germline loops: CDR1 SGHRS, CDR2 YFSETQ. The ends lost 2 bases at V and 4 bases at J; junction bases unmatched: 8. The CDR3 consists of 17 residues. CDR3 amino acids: CASSFDLAGGAYNEQFF. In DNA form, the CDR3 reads TGCGCCAGCAGCTTCGATTTAGCGGGAGGGGCGTACAATGAGCAGTTCTTC.

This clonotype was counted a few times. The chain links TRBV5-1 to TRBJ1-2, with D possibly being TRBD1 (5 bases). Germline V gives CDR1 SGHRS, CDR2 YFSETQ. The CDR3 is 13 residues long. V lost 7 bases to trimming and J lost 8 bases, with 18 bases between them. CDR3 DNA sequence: TGCGCCAGCGCGGAACTCAGGGAGGAGGGCTACACCTTC. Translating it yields CASAELREEGYTF. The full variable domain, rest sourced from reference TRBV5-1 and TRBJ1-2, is KAGVTQTPRYLIKTRGQQVTLSCSPISGHRSVSWYQQTPGQGLQFLFEYFSETQRNKGNFPGRFSGRQFSNSRSEMNVSTLELGDSALYLCASAELREEGYTFGSGTRLTVV.

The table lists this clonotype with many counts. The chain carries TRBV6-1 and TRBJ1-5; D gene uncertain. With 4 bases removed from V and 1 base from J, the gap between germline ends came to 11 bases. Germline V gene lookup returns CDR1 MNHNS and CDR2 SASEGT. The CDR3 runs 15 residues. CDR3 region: CASSGDLSSNQPQHF. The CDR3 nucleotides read TGTGCCAGCAGTGGCGATCTATCAAGCAATCAGCCCCAGCATTTT.

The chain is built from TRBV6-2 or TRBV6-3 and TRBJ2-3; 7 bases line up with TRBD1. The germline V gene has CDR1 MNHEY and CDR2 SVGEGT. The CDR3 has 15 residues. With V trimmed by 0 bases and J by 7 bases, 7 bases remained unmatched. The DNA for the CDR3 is TGTGCCAGCAGTTACTCGACAGGGTTGTCGAATACGCAGTATTTT. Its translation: CASSYSTGLSNTQYF.

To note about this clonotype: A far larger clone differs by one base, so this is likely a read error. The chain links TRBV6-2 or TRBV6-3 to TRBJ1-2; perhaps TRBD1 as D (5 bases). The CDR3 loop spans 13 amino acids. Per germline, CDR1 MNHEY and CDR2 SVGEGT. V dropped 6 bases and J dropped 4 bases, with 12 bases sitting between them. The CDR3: CASSDGRAYGYTF. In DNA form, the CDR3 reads TGTGCCAGCAGCGATGGCAGGGCCTATGGCTACACCTTC.